These T cell receptor beta chains were read from a single sample in a study of chemoradiotherapy in HPV16-positive cancers. Data came from immunoSEQ multiplex PCR; TCRdb stores just in-frame clones and leaves some out. Seen here are some 12,000 clones, around 80% observed once, and the top ten hold approximately 1%. Sampling was done from a patient who underwent chemoradiotherapy. The receptor set was obtained from a human donor with HPV-associated anogenital cancer. Both conserved end residues are part of each CDR3. Fields, in order: V gene, clone size, D gene, J gene, CDR3 protein, CDR3 DNA. The D gene is left open where the match is weak. Size values are once, few and many counts, or a class for expanded clones, and some rows have none.

TRBV28	.	.	TRBJ2-1	CASRLPGANEQFF	TGTGCCAGCAGACTCCCCGGGGCCAATGAGCAGTTCTTC
TRBV7-6	.	.	TRBJ1-2	CASSPLYGYTF	TGTGCCAGCAGCCCCCTGTATGGCTACACCTTC
TRBV6-5	.	.	TRBJ2-1	CASSVTHTPNEQFF	TGTGCCAGCAGCGTGACACATACCCCCAATGAGCAGTTCTTC
TRBV27	.	.	TRBJ2-7	CASSLAGLPYEQYF	TGTGCCAGCAGTTTAGCGGGACTGCCCTACGAGCAGTACTTC
TRBV28	.	.	TRBJ1-5	CASSSSSSSLDQPQHF	TGTGCCAGCAGTTCCTCGTCGTCGAGCCTCGATCAGCCCCAGCATTTT
TRBV2	.	.	TRBJ2-1	CASRDYNEQFF	TGTGCCAGCAGGGACTACAATGAGCAGTTCTTC
TRBV7-3	.	.	TRBJ1-1	CASSLGTGNTEAFF	TGTGCCAGCAGCTTAGGGACGGGAAACACTGAAGCTTTCTTT
TRBV6-1	.	.	TRBJ1-4	CASSEARGLMNEKLFF	TGTGCCAGCAGTGAAGCGAGGGGACTGATGAATGAAAAACTGTTTTTT
TRBV7-9	.	.	TRBJ2-5	CASSPIVEGETQYF	TGTGCCAGCAGCCCAATTGTGGAGGGAGAGACCCAGTACTTC
TRBV7-2	.	.	TRBJ1-1	CASLLGRNTEAFF	TGTGCCAGCCTCTTGGGGCGGAACACTGAAGCTTTCTTT
TRBV28	few	.	TRBJ1-2	CASSDAGYRGYTF	TGTGCCAGCAGTGACGCAGGGTATCGTGGCTACACCTTC
TRBV4-2	.	TRBD1	TRBJ1-5	CASSLIGTGFVQPQHF	TGTGCCAGCAGCCTGATCGGGACAGGTTTTGTTCAGCCCCAGCATTTT
TRBV19	.	.	TRBJ2-3	CASSPRAIPGTDTQYF	TGTGCCAGCTCCCCCCGGGCTATCCCTGGCACAGATACGCAGTATTTT
TRBV19	.	.	TRBJ1-1	CASSIRNTEAFF	TGTGCCAGTAGTATCAGGAACACTGAAGCTTTCTTT
TRBV29-1	.	.	TRBJ1-2	CSADGGGYHGYTF	TGCAGCGCGGATGGAGGGGGTTATCATGGCTACACCTTC
TRBV10-3	.	TRBD1	TRBJ1-1	CAISASGGNTEAFF	TGTGCCATCAGTGCGTCAGGGGGAAACACTGAAGCTTTCTTT
TRBV29-1	.	.	TRBJ1-1	CSVPSAGQVNTEAFF	TGCAGCGTTCCCAGTGCGGGGCAGGTGAACACTGAAGCTTTCTTT
TRBV14	.	.	TRBJ2-1	CASSRHASDNEQFF	TGTGCCAGCAGCCGGCACGCATCCGACAATGAGCAGTTCTTC
TRBV7-7	.	.	TRBJ2-3	CASSFGSDTDTQYF	TGTGCTAGCAGCTTCGGCAGCGACACAGATACGCAGTATTTT
TRBV5-1	.	.	TRBJ2-5	CASSLGKTQYF	TGCGCCAGCAGCTTGGGAAAGACCCAGTACTTC